The clone carrying this T cell receptor beta chain turned up a few times. The data were taken from a study of T-cell memory formation after mild COVID-19. TCRdb re-called the 5' RACE reads with MiXCR, one entry per CDR3 protein. Of hundreds of thousands of distinct CDR3 sequences in the sample, just over 15% are singletons; the top ten hold about 2%. V lost 7 bases and J lost 0, with 19 bases in between. The germline CDR1 and CDR2 sequences are MNHEY and SMNVEV (reference sequence). There are 16 residues in the CDR3. Sequenced sample: PBMCs or a T cell subset sorted from them (not recorded which). The chain uses TRBV27 and TRBJ2-7; D is possibly TRBD1 or TRBD2 (6 bases each). This clonotype originated in an adult woman who had mild COVID-19 (a few samples of this study predate the infection). Cell type and time point are not known. The CDR3 spells CASIRLGAGSSYEQYF. DNA of the CDR3: TGTGCCAGCATTAGGTTGGGGGCGGGAAGCTCCTACGAGCAGTACTTC.